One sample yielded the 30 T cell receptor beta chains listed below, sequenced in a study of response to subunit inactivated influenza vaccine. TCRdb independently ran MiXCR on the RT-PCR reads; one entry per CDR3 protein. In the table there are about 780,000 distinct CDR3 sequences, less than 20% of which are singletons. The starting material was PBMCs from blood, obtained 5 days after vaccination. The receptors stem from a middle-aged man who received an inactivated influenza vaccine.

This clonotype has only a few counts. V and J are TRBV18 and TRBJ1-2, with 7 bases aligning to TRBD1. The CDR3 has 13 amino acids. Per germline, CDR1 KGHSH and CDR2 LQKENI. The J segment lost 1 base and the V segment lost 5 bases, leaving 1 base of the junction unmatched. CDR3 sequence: CASSDRDNYGYTF. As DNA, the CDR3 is TGTGCCAGCTCAGACAGGGATAACTATGGCTACACCTTC. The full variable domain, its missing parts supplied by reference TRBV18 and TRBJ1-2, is NAGVMQNPRHLVRRRGQEARLRCSPMKGHSHVYWYRQLPEEGLKFMVYLQKENIIDESGMPKERFSAEFPKEGPSILRIQQVVRGDSAAYFCASSDRDNYGYTFGSGTRLTVV.

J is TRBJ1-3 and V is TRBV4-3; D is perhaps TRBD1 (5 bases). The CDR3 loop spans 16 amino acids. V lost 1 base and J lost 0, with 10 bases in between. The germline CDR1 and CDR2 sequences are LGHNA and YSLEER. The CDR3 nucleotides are TGCGCCAGCAGCCAAGCGGCCGACAGCTCTGGAAACACCATATATTTT. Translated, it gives CASSQAADSSGNTIYF.

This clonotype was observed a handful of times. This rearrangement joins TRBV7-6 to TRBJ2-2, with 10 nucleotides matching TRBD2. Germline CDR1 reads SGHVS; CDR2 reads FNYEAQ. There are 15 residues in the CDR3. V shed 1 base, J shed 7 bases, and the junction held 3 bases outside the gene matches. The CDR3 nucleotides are TGTGCCAGCAGCTTAGAAAGCGGGAGGGGCGGGGAGCTGTTTTTT. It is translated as CASSLESGRGGELFF.

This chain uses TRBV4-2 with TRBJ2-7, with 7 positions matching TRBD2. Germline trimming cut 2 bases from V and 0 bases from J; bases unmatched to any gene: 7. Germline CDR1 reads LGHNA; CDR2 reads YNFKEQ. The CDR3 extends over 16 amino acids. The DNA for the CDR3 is TGTGCCAGCAGCCAATCGGACCGGGACTACTCCTACGAGCAGTACTTC. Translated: CASSQSDRDYSYEQYF.

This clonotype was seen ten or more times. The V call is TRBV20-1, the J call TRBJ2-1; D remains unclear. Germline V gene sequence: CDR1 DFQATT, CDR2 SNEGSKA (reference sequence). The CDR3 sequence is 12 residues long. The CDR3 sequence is CRVKKDRDEQFF. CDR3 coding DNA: TGCAGGGTTAAGAAGGATCGCGATGAGCAGTTCTTC.

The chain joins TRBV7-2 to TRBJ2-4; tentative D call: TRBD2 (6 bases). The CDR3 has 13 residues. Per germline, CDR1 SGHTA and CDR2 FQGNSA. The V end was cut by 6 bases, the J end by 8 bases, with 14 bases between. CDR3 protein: CASRRGREDIQYF. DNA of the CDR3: TGTGCCAGCAGGCGGGGACGGGAAGACATTCAGTACTTC. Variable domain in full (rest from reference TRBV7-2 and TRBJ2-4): GAGVSQSPSNKVTEKGKDVELRCDPISGHTALYWYRQSLGQGLEFLIYFQGNSAPDKSGLPSDRFSAERTGGSVSTLTIQRTQQEDSAVYLCASRRGREDIQYFGAGTRLSVL.

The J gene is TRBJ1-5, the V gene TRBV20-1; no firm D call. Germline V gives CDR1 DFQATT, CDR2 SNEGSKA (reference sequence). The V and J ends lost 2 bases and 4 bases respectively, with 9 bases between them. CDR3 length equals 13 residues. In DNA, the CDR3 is TGCAGTGCTAGAAGTACAGCGAATCAGCCCCAGCATTTT. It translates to CSARSTANQPQHF.

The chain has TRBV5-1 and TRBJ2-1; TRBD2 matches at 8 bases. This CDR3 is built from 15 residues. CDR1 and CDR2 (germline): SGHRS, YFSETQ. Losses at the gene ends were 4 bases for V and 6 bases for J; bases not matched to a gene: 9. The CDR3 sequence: CASSGTGGPPNEQFF. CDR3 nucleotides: TGCGCCAGCAGCGGCACGGGGGGGCCTCCCAATGAGCAGTTCTTC.

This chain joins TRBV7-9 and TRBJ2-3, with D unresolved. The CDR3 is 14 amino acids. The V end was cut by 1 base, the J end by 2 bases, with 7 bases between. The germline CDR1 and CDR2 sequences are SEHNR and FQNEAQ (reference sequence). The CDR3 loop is CASSLDWITDTQYF. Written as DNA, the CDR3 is TGTGCCAGCAGCTTAGACTGGATCACAGATACGCAGTATTTT.

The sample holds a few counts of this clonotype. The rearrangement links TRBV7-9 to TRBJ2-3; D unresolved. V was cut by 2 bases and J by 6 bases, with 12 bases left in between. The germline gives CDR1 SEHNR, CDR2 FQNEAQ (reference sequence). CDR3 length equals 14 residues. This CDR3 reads CASSLWAEGDTQYF. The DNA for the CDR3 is TGTGCCAGCAGCTTATGGGCCGAAGGGGATACGCAGTATTTT.

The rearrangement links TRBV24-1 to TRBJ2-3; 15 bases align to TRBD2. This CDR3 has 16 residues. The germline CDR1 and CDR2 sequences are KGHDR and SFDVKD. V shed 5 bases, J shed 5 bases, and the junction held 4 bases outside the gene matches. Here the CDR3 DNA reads TGTGCCACCAGTGGGGGACTAGCGGGAGGAAAAGATACGCAGTATTTT. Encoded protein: CATSGGLAGGKDTQYF.

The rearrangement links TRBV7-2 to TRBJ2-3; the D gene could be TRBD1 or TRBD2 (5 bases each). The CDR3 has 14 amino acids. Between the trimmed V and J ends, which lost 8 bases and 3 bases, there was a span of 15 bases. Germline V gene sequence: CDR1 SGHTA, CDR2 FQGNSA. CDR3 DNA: TGTGCCAGCCTACCGGGACCCGCGACAGATACGCAGTATTTT. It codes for CASLPGPATDTQYF.

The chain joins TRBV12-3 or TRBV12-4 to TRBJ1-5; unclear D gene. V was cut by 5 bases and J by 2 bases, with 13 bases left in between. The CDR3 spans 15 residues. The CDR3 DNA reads TGTGCCAGCAGTCCCGGGCTCTCGGGCAATCAGCCCCAGCATTTT. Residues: CASSPGLSGNQPQHF.

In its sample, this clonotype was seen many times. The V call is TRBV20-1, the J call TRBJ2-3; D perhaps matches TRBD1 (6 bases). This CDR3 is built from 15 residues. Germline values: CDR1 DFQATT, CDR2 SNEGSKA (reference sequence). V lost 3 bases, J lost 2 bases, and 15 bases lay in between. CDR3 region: CSASWGQGNTDTQYF. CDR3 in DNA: TGCAGTGCTAGTTGGGGCCAGGGGAACACAGATACGCAGTATTTT.

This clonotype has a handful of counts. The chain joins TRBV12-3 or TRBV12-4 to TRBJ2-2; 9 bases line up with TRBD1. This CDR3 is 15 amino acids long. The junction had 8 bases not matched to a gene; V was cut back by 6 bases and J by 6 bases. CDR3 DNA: TGTGCCAGCAGCCCACCCACAGGGGGCCCCGGGGAGCTGTTTTTT. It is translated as CASSPPTGGPGELFF.

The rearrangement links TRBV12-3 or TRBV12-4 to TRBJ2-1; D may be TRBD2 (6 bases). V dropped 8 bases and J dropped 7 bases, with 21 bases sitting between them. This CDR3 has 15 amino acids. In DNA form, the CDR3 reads TGTGCCAGCGCATTAGGGGCGGGACTTGGGAATGAGCAGTTCTTC. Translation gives CASALGAGLGNEQFF.

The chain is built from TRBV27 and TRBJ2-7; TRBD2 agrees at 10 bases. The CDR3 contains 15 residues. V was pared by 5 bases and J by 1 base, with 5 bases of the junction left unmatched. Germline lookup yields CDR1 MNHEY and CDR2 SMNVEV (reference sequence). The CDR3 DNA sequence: TGTGCCAGCAGTACCCCAGCGGGAGGGTCCTACGAGCAGTACTTC. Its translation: CASSTPAGGSYEQYF.

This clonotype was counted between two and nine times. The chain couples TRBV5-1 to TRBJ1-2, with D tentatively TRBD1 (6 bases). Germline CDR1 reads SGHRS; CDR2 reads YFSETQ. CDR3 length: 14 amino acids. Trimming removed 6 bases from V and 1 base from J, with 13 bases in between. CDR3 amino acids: CASTQGRSNYGYTF. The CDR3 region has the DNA TGCGCCAGCACCCAGGGGAGGAGTAACTATGGCTACACCTTC.

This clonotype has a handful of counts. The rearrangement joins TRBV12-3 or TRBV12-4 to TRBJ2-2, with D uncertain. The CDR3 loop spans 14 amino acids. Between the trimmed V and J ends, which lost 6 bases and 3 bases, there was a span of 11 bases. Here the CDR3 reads CASRPFTYTGELFF. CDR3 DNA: TGTGCCAGCAGACCCTTCACCTACACCGGGGAGCTGTTTTTT.

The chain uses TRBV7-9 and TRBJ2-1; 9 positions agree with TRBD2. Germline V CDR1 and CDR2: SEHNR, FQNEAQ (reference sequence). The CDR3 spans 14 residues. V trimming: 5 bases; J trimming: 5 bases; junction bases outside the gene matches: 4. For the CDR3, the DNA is TGTGCCAGCAGCCCCCGGACTAGCGACAATGAGCAGTTCTTC. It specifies CASSPRTSDNEQFF.

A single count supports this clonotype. As DNA, the CDR3 is TGTGCCAGCGGGTGGGACAGGGGAGCCTCAGATACGCAGTATTTT. It is translated as CASGWDRGASDTQYF. This chain connects TRBV7-9 to TRBJ2-3; TRBD1 aligns across 10 bases. The J segment lost 4 bases and the V segment lost 8 bases, leaving 9 bases of the junction unmatched. Germline lookup yields CDR1 SEHNR and CDR2 FQNEAQ (reference sequence). The CDR3 loop spans 15 amino acids.

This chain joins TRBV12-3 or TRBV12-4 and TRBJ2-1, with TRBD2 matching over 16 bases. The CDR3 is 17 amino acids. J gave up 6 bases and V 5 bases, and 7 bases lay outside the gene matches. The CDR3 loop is CASSTGLAGGLGNEQFF. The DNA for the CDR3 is TGTGCCAGCAGTACGGGACTAGCGGGGGGGCTTGGCAATGAGCAGTTCTTC.

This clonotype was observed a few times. CDR3 sequence (DNA): TGCGCCAGCAGCCAAGATGTCGGGACAGCCTTCGACGAGCAGTACTTC. This encodes CASSQDVGTAFDEQYF. This chain joins TRBV4-3 and TRBJ2-7; 7 positions agree with TRBD1. Looked up from germline, CDR1 is LGHNA and CDR2 is YSLEER. The CDR3 is 16 residues long. J gave up 5 bases and V 0 bases, and 10 bases lay outside the gene matches.

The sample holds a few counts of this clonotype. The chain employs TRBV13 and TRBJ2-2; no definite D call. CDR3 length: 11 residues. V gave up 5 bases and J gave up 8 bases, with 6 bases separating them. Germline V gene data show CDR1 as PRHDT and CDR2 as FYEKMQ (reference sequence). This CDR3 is CASSGKGELFF. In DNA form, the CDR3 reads TGTGCCAGCAGCGGGAAGGGGGAGCTGTTTTTT.

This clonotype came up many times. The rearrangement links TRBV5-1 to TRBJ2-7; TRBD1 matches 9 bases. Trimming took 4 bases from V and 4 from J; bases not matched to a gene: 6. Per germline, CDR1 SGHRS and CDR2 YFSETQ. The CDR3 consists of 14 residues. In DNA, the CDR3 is TGCGCCAGCAGCGGCGGACAGGGGTTATACGAGCAGTACTTC. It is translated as CASSGGQGLYEQYF.

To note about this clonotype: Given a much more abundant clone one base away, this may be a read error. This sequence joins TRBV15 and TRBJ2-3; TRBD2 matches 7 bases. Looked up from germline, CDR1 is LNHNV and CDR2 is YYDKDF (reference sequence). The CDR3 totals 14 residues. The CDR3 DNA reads TGTGCCACCGCGAGACTAGCTAGTACAGATGCGCAGTATTTT. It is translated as CATARLASTDAQYF.

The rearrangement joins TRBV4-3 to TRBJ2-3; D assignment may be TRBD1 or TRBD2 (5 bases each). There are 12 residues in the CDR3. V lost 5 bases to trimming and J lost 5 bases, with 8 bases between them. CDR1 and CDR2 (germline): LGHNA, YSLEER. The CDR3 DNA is TGCGCCAGCAGCGGGGACCTAGATACGCAGTATTTT. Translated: CASSGDLDTQYF.

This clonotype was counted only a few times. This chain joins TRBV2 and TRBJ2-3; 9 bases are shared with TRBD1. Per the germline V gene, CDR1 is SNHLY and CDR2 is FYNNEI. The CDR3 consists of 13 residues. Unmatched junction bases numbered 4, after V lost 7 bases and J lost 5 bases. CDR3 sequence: CASKDRGGDTQYF. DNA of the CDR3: TGTGCCAGCAAGGACAGGGGAGGAGATACGCAGTATTTT. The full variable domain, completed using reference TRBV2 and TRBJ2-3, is EPEVTQTPSHQVTQMGQEVILRCVPISNHLYFYWYRQILGQKVEFLVSFYNNEISEKSEIFDDQFSVERPDGSNFTLKIRSTKLEDSAMYFCASKDRGGDTQYFGPGTRLTVL.

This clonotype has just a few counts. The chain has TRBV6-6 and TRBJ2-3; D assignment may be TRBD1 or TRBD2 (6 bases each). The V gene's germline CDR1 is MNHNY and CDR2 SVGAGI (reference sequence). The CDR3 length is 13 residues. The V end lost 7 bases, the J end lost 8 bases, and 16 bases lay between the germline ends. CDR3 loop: CASIPGAGSTQYF. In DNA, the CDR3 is TGTGCCAGCATCCCGGGGGCTGGCAGTACGCAGTATTTT.

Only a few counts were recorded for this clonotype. CDR3 sequence: CASSLSSGATSEQFF. The DNA of the CDR3 is TGTGCCAGCAGTTTATCCAGCGGGGCCACCAGTGAGCAGTTCTTC. This chain joins TRBV28 and TRBJ2-1; 7 bases fit TRBD2. Germline CDR1 reads MDHEN; CDR2 reads SYDVKM. V was clipped by 1 base and J by 9 bases; unmatched bases: 9. The CDR3 contains 15 residues.